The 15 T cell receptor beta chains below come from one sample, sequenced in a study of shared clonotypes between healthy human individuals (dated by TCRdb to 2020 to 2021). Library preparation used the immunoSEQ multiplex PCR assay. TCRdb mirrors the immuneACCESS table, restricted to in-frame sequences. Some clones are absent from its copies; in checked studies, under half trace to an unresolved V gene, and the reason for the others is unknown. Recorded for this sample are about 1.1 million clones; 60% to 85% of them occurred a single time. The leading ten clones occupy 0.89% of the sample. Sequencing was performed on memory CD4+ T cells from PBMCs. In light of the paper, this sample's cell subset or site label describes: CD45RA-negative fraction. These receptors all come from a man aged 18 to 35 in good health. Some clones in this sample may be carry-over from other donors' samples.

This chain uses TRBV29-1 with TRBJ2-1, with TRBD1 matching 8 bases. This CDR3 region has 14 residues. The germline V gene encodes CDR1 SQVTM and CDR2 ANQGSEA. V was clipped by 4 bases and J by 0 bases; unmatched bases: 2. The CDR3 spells CSVATGGSYNEQFF. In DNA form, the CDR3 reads TGCAGCGTTGCTACAGGGGGCTCCTACAATGAGCAGTTCTTC.

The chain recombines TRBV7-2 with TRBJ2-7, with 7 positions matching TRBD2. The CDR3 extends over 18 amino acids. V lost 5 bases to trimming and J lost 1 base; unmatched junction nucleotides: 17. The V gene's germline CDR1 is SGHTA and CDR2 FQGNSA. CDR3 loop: CASSPVPHMGGESYEQYF. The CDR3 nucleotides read TGTGCCAGCAGCCCAGTTCCCCATATGGGGGGGGAGTCCTACGAGCAGTACTTC.

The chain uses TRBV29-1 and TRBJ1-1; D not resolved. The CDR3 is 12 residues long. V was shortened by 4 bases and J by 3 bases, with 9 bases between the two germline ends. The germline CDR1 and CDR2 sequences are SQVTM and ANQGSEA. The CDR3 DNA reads TGCAGCGTTGCAGTGAGAGACACTGAAGCTTTCTTT. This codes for CSVAVRDTEAFF.

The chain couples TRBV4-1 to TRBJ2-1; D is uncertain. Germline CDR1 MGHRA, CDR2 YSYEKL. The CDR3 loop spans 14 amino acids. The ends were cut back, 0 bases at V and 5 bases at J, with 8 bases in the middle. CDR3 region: CASSQDPPDNEQFF. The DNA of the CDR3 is TGCGCCAGCAGCCAAGATCCGCCGGACAATGAGCAGTTCTTC.

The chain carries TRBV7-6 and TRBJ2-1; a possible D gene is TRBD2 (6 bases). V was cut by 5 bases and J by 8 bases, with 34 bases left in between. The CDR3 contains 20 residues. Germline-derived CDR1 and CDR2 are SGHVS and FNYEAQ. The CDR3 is CASSRPLRDLSSRRADEQFF. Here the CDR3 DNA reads TGTGCCAGCAGCCGGCCCCTGCGGGATCTATCCTCCCGGCGTGCTGATGAGCAGTTCTTC.

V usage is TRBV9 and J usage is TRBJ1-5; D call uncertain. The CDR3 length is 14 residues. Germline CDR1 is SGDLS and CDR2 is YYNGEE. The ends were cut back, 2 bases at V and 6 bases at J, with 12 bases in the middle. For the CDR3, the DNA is TGTGCCAGCAGCGTCGGAATGGGGAGTCAGCCCCAGCATTTT. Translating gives CASSVGMGSQPQHF.

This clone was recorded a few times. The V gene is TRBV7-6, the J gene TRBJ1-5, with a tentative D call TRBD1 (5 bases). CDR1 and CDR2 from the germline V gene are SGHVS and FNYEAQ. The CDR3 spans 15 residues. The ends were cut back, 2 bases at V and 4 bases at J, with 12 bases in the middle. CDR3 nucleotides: TGTGCCAGCAGCTTATTTGGGGGGGGAAATCAGCCCCAGCATTTT. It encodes CASSLFGGGNQPQHF.

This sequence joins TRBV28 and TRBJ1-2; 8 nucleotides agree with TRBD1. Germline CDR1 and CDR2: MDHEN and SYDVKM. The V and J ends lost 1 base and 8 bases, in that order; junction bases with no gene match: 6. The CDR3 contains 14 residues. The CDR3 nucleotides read TGTGCCAGCAGTTTATCAGGGGGCGGGATCGGCTACACCTTC. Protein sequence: CASSLSGGGIGYTF.

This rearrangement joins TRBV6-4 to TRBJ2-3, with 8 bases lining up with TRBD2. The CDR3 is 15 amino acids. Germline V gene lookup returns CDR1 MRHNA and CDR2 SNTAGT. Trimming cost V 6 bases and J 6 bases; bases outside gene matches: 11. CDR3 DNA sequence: TGTGCCAGCAGCGACACTAGCGGACCTAGGGATACGCAGTATTTT. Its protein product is CASSDTSGPRDTQYF.

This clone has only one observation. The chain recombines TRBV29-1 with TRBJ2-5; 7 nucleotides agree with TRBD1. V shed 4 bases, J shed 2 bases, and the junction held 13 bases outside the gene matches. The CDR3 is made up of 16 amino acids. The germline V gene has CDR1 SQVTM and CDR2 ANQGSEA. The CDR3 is CSVVLRPGTVQETQYF. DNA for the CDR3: TGCAGCGTTGTCCTTCGCCCCGGGACAGTACAAGAGACCCAGTACTTC. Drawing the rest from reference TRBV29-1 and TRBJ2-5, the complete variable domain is SAVISQKPSRDICQRGTSLTIQCQVDSQVTMMFWYRQQPGQSLTLIATANQGSEATYESGFVIDKFPISRPNLTFSTLTVSNMSPEDSSIYLCSVVLRPGTVQETQYFGPGTRLLVL.

This CDR3 reads CASCVKYSNQPQHF. The CDR3 DNA reads TGTGCCAGCTGTGTGAAATATAGCAATCAGCCCCAGCATTTT. This chain connects TRBV6-5 to TRBJ1-5; D gene unclear. This CDR3 spans 14 amino acids. V was trimmed by 8 bases and J by 0 bases, leaving 11 bases between them. Per the germline V gene, CDR1 is MNHEY and CDR2 is SVGAGI.

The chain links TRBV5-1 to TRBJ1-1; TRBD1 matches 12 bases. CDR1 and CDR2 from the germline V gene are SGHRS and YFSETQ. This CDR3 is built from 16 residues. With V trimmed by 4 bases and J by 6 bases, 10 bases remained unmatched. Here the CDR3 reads CASSPGTGGWLAEAFF. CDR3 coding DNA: TGCGCCAGCAGCCCCGGGACAGGGGGCTGGCTAGCTGAAGCTTTCTTT.

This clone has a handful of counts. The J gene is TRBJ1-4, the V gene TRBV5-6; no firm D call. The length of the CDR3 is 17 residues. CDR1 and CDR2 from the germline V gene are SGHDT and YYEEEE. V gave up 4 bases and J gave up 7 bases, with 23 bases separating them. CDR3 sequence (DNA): TGTGCCAGCAGCCCCCCACCTGGGCAGGTGGAAGGTGAAAAACTGTTTTTT. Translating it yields CASSPPPGQVEGEKLFF.

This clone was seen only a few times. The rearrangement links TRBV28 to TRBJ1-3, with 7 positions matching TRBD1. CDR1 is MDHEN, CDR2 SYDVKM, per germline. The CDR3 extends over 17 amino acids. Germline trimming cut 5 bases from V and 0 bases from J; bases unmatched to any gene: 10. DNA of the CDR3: TGTGCCAGCAGTCTATTCGGTTGGACAGGCTCTGGAAACACCATATATTTT. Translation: CASSLFGWTGSGNTIYF.

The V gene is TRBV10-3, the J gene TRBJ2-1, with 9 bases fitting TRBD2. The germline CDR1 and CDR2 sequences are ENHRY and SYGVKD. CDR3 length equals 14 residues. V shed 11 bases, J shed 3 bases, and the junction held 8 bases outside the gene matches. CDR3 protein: CAAATSGDYNEQFF. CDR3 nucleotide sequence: TGTGCCGCCGCGACTAGCGGAGACTACAATGAGCAGTTCTTC.